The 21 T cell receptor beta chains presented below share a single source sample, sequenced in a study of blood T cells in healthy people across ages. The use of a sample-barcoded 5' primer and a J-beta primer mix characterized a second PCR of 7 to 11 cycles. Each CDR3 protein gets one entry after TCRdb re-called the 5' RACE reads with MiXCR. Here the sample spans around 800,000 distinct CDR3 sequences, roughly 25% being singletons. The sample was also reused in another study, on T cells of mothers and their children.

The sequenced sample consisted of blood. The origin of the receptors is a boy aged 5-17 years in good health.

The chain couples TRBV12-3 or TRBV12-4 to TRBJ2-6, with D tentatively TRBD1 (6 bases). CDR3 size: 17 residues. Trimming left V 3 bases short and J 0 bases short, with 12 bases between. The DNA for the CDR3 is TGTGCCAGCAGTTTGTGGGGGCTTAGCTCTGGGGCCAACGTCCTGACTTTC. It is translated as CASSLWGLSSGANVLTF.

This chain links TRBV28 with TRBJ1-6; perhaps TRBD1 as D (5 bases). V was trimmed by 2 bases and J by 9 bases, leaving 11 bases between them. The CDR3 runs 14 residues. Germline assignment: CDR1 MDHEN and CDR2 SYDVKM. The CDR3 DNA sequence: TGTGCCAGCAGTTTACCCGGGGCGGTTTCACCCCTCCACTTT. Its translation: CASSLPGAVSPLHF.

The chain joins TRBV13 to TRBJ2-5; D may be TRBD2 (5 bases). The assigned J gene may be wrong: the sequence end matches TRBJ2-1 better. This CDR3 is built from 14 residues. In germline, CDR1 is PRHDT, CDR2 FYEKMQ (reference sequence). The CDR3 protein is CASSPRRANNEQFF. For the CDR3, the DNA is TGTGCCAGCAGCCCCCGGCGGGCGAACAATGAGCAGTTCTTC.

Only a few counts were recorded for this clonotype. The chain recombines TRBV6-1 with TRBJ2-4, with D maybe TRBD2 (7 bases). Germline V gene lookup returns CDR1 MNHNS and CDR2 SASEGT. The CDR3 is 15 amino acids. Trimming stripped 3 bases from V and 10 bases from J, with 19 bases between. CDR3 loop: CASSEGGDINLIQYF. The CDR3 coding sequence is TGTGCCAGCAGTGAGGGGGGGGACATTAATTTAATTCAGTACTTC.

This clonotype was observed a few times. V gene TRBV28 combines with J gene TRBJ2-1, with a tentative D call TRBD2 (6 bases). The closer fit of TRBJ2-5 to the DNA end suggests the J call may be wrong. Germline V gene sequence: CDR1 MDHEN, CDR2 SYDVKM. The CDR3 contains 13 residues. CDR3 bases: TGTGCCAGCACCGATAGCGGAGAAGAGACCCAGTACTTC. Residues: CASTDSGEETQYF.

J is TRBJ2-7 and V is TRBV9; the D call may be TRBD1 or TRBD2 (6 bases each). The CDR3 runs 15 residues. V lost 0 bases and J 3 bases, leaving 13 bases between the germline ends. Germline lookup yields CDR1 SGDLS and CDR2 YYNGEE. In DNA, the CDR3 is TGTGCCAGCAGCGTAGGAGGGGGGCGAGGCTACGAGCAGTACTTC. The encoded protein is CASSVGGGRGYEQYF.

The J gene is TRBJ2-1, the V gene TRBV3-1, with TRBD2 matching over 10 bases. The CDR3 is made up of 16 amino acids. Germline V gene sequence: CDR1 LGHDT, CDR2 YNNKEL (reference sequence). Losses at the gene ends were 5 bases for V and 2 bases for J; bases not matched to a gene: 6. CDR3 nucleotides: TGTGCCAGCAGCTTCAGCGGGGGGGATGCCTACAATGAGCAGTTCTTC. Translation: CASSFSGGDAYNEQFF.

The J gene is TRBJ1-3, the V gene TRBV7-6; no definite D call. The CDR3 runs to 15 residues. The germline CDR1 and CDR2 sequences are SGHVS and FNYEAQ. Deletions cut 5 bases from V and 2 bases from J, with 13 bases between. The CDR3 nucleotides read TGTGCCAGCAGCCCCATAGACAACGCTGGAAACACCATATATTTT. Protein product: CASSPIDNAGNTIYF.

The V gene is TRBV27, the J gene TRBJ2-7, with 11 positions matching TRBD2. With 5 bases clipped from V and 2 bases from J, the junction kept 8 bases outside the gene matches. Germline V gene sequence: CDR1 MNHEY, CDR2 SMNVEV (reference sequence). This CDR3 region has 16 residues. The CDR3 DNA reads TGTGCCAGCAGTCTACTACTAGCGGGGGCGGCCTACGAGCAGTACTTC. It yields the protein CASSLLLAGAAYEQYF.

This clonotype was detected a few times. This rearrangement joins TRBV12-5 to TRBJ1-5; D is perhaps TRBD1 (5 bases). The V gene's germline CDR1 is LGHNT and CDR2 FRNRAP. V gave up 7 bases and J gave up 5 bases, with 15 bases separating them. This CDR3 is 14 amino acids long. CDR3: CASVPGGGDQPQHF. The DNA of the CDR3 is TGTGCTAGTGTGCCAGGAGGAGGGGATCAGCCCCAGCATTTT.

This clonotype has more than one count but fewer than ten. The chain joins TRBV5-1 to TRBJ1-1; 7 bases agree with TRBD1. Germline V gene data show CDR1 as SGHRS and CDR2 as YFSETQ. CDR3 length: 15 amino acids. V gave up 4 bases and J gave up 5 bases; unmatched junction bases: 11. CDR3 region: CASSPSTGSRTEAFF. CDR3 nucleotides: TGCGCCAGCAGCCCATCGACAGGGTCCCGGACTGAAGCTTTCTTT.

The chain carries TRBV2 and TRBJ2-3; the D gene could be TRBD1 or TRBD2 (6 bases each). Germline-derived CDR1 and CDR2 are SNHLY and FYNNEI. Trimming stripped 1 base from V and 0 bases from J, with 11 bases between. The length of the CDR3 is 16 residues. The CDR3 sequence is CASSEGRGESTDTQYF. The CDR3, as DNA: TGTGCCAGCAGTGAAGGAAGGGGGGAAAGCACAGATACGCAGTATTTT.

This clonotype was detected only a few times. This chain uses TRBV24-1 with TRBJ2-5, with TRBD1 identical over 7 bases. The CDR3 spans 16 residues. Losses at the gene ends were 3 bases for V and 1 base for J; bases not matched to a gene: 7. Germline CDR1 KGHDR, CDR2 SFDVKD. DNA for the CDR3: TGTGCCACCAGTGATGTCCGGGACAGTATCCAAGAGACCCAGTACTTC. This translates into CATSDVRDSIQETQYF.

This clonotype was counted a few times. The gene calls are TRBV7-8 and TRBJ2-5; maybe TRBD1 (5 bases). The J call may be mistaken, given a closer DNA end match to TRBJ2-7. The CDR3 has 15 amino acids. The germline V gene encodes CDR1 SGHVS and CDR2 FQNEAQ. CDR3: CASSPARASQGEQYF. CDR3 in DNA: TGTGCCAGCAGCCCGGCCCGGGCTAGTCAGGGCGAGCAGTACTTC.

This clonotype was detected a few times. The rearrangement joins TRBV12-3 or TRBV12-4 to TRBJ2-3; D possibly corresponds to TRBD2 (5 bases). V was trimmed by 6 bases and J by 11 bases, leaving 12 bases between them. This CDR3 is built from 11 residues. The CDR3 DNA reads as TGTGCCAGCAGATCCTACGGGGAGCAGTATTTT. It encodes CASRSYGEQYF.

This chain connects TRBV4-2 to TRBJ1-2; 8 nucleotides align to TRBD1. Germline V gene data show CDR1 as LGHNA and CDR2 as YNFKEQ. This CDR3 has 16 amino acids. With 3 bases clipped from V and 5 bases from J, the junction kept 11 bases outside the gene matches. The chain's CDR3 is CASSQKGQATRYGYTF. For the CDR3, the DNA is TGTGCCAGCAGCCAGAAGGGACAGGCGACTCGGTATGGCTACACCTTC.

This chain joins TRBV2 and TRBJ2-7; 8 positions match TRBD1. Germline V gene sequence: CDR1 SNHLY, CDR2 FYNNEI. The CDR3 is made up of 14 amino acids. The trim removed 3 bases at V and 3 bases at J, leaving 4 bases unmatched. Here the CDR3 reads CASSDPGTGYEQYF. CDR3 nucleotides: TGTGCCAGCAGTGACCCCGGGACAGGCTACGAGCAGTACTTC.

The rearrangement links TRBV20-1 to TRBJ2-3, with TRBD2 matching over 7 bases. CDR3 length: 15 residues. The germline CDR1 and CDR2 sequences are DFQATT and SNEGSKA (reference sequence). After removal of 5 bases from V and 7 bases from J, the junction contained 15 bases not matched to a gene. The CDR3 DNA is TGCAGTGCTGGTCCGACTAGCCCCAGTTGGAATACGCAGTATTTT. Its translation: CSAGPTSPSWNTQYF.

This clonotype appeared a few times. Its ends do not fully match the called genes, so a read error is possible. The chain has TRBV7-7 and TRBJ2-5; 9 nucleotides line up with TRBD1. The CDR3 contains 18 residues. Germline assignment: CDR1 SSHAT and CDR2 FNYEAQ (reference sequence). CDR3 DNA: TGTGCTAGCAGCCCGGGGCCGGGACAGGGATCAAACCAAGAGACCCAGTACTTC. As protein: CASSPGPGQGSNQETQYF.

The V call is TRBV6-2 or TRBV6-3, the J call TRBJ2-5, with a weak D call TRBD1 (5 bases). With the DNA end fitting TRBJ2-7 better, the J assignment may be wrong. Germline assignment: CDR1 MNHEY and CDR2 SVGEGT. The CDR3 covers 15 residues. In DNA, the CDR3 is TGTGCCAGCAGTTACGGGGCGGCCCGTACCTACGAGCAGTACTTC. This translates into CASSYGAARTYEQYF.

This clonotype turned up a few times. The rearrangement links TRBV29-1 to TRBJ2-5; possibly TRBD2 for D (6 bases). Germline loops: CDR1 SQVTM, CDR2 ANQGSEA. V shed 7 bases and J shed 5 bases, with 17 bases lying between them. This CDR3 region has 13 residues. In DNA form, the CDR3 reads TGCAGCGCGTTCTGGGGAGGAGGGGAGACCCAGTACTTC. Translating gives CSAFWGGGETQYF.